The 20 T cell receptor beta chains presented below share a single source sample, sequenced in a study of cytomegalovirus exposure and HLA in healthy donors. The primer mix had 60 Vbeta and 13 Jbeta primers. Assay used: immunoSEQ multiplex PCR; TCRdb lists only in-frame clones, some missing. This sample carries about 200,000 clones, approximately 88% of them seen once, and the ten largest clones take roughly 0.71%. Sequencing input: PBMCs. These TCRs come from a boy aged 2 to 10 in good health and CMV-seronegative.

The rearrangement uses TRBV6-5 and TRBJ2-1, with 9 bases lining up with TRBD2. CDR3 length: 15 residues. Germline V gene data show CDR1 as MNHEY and CDR2 as SVGAGI. V dropped 4 bases and J dropped 1; count of bases not matched to a gene: 2. CDR3 sequence: CASSLSGRSYNEQFF. CDR3 bases: TGTGCCAGCAGTTTAAGCGGGAGGTCCTACAATGAGCAGTTCTTC.

This clone has just a few counts. The J gene is TRBJ2-2, the V gene TRBV6-4; the D gene is possibly TRBD1 (6 bases). This CDR3 has 13 amino acids. V was pared by 3 bases and J by 5 bases, with 7 bases between. Germline V gene data show CDR1 as MRHNA and CDR2 as SNTAGT. The CDR3 protein is CASSEQGTGELFF. The CDR3 DNA follows: TGTGCCAGCAGTGAGCAGGGGACCGGGGAGCTGTTTTTT.

V gene TRBV5-4 combines with J gene TRBJ1-2; 7 bases are shared with TRBD1. The junction had 10 bases not matched to a gene; V was cut back by 6 bases and J by 5 bases. CDR1 is SGHNT and CDR2 is YYREEE in the germline V gene (reference sequence). The CDR3 has 14 amino acids. CDR3 nucleotides: TGTGCCAGCACCCAGTCGGGCAGGGGGTATGGCTACACCTTC. It is translated as CASTQSGRGYGYTF.

This chain uses TRBV30 with TRBJ2-2; D is unclear. Germline CDR1 is GTSNPN and CDR2 is SVGIG (reference sequence). The CDR3 sequence is 13 residues long. Deletions cut 2 bases from V and 0 bases from J, with 4 bases between. CDR3 nucleotide sequence: TGTGCCTGGAGTACAGCGAACACCGGGGAGCTGTTTTTT. Protein product: CAWSTANTGELFF.

This clone was seen once. The chain employs TRBV7-6 and TRBJ2-7; 9 positions match TRBD2. The germline V gene has CDR1 SGHVS and CDR2 FNYEAQ. This CDR3 spans 17 amino acids. Trimming removed 3 bases from V and 4 bases from J; junction bases left unmatched: 13. This chain's CDR3 is CASSFPQIAGEKYEQYF. CDR3 nucleotides: TGTGCCAGCAGCTTTCCGCAGATAGCGGGAGAGAAATACGAGCAGTACTTC.

Remarks on this clone: This may come from a read error, since a much larger clone is one base off. The V and J genes are TRBV5-4 and TRBJ1-2, with a weak D call TRBD1 (5 bases). This CDR3 has 13 amino acids. V lost 1 base and J lost 3, with 7 bases in between. CDR1 and CDR2 from the germline V gene are SGHNT and YYREEE (reference sequence). The CDR3 DNA reads as TGTGCCAGCAGCTTGACGGGGGACTATGGCTACACCTTC. Protein product: CASSLTGDYGYTF.

The CDR3: CASSFRGSYEQYF. CDR3 coding DNA: TGTGCCAGCAGCTTTAGAGGATCCTACGAGCAGTACTTC. The chain has TRBV5-6 and TRBJ2-7; D unresolved. The CDR3 covers 13 residues. Germline-derived CDR1 and CDR2 are SGHDT and YYEEEE. Trimming shortened V by 2 bases and J by 1 base, and 7 bases separated the two germline ends. Using reference TRBV5-6 and TRBJ2-7 for the parts outside the CDR3, the full variable domain is DAGVTQSPTHLIKTRGQQVTLRCSPKSGHDTVSWYQQALGQGPQFIFQYYEEEERQRGNFPDRFSGHQFPNYSSELNVNALLLGDSALYLCASSFRGSYEQYFGPGTRLTVT.

The chain uses TRBV5-1 and TRBJ2-1; TRBD2 agrees at 7 bases. Germline-derived CDR1 and CDR2 are SGHRS and YFSETQ. With 9 bases clipped from V and 7 bases from J, the junction kept 7 bases outside the gene matches. CDR3 length equals 12 residues. The CDR3 DNA reads as TGCGCCACCAGGGAGGGTCTGAATGAGCAGTTCTTC. Its protein product is CATREGLNEQFF. Looking up the rest from reference TRBV5-1 and TRBJ2-1 gives the full variable domain: KAGVTQTPRYLIKTRGQQVTLSCSPISGHRSVSWYQQTPGQGLQFLFEYFSETQRNKGNFPGRFSGRQFSNSRSEMNVSTLELGDSALYLCATREGLNEQFFGPGTRLTVL.

CDR3 region: CATQIPGQVGYEQYF. The CDR3 DNA reads TGTGCCACCCAAATACCGGGACAGGTGGGATACGAGCAGTACTTC. V gene TRBV6-5 combines with J gene TRBJ2-7, with 8 nucleotides matching TRBD1. CDR3 size: 15 residues. CDR1 and CDR2 from the germline V gene are MNHEY and SVGAGI. V lost 10 bases and J lost 4; bases outside the gene matches: 15.

The chain recombines TRBV28 with TRBJ2-1; 12 positions agree with TRBD2. The CDR3 spans 15 residues. Unmatched junction bases numbered 10, after V lost 6 bases and J lost 10 bases. Germline CDR1 and CDR2: MDHEN and SYDVKM. Here the CDR3 DNA reads TGTGCCAGCAGCCGTAGACTAGCGGGAGTCGGGGAGCAGTTCTTC. It codes for CASSRRLAGVGEQFF. The full variable domain, with the rest looked up from reference TRBV28 and TRBJ2-1, is DVKVTQSSRYLVKRTGEKVFLECVQDMDHENMFWYRQDPGLGLRLIYFSYDVKMKEKGDIPEGYSVSREKKERFSLILESASTNQTSMYLCASSRRLAGVGEQFFGPGTRLTVL.

This clone was picked up a small number of times. Additional DNA sequences in this sample encode the identical CDR3. The J gene is TRBJ2-7, the V gene TRBV6-1; unclear D gene. There are 11 residues in the CDR3. Germline V gene data show CDR1 as MNHNS and CDR2 as SASEGT. Deletions cut 4 bases from V and 2 bases from J, with 3 bases between. Written as DNA, the CDR3 is TGTGCCAGCAGTGCTGCCTACGAGCAGTACTTC. It codes for CASSAAYEQYF.

The chain links TRBV6-5 to TRBJ2-7, with TRBD2 identical over 10 bases. The CDR3 runs to 15 residues. CDR1 and CDR2 from the germline V gene are MNHEY and SVGAGI. The junction had 5 bases not matched to a gene; V was cut back by 5 bases and J by 1 base. The CDR3 spells CASSNQRGGSYEQYF. CDR3 DNA: TGTGCCAGCAGTAATCAGCGGGGGGGTTCCTACGAGCAGTACTTC.

This chain uses TRBV7-9 with TRBJ1-1; D ambiguous. The germline gives CDR1 SEHNR, CDR2 FQNEAQ (reference sequence). Trimming shortened V by 2 bases and J by 5 bases, and 12 bases separated the two germline ends. The length of the CDR3 is 14 residues. The CDR3 DNA reads as TGTGCCAGCAGCTTAAATTCGGCGGGGACTGAAGCTTTCTTT. Translated: CASSLNSAGTEAFF. Complete variable domain (other parts from reference TRBV7-9 and TRBJ1-1): DTGVSQNPRHKITKRGQNVTFRCDPISEHNRLYWYRQTLGQGPEFLTYFQNEAQLEKSRLLSDRFSAERPKGSFSTLEIQRTEQGDSAMYLCASSLNSAGTEAFFGQGTRLTVV.

This chain connects TRBV6-5 to TRBJ1-2, with unresolved D. This CDR3 region has 12 residues. Germline-derived CDR1 and CDR2 are MNHEY and SVGAGI. V was clipped by 4 bases and J by 12 bases, with 15 bases between them. The chain's CDR3 is CASSFQGSKNTF. For the CDR3, the DNA is TGTGCCAGCAGTTTTCAAGGGAGCAAGAACACCTTC.

The chain carries TRBV6-1 and TRBJ2-5; 7 nucleotides align to TRBD1. The assigned J gene may be wrong: the sequence end matches TRBJ2-7 better. CDR1 and CDR2 (germline): MNHNS, SASEGT. The CDR3 totals 14 residues. The CDR3 DNA follows: TGTGCCAGCAGTGACTACAGGGGCTCCTACGAGCAGTACTTC. Amino acid sequence: CASSDYRGSYEQYF.

This clone was recorded a few times. This chain links TRBV6-1 with TRBJ1-1; D is possibly TRBD1 (6 bases). V shed 1 base and J shed 8 bases, with 8 bases lying between them. The CDR3 spans 12 residues. Per the germline V gene, CDR1 is MNHNS and CDR2 is SASEGT. CDR3 coding DNA: TGTGCCAGCAGTGAAGGGCAGGGGGAAGCTTTCTTT. This codes for CASSEGQGEAFF.

V and J are TRBV4-2 and TRBJ2-5; TRBD1 matches at 9 bases. The DNA matches TRBJ2-7 better at its end, which makes the J call doubtful. The CDR3 runs to 17 residues. CDR1 and CDR2 from the germline V gene are LGHNA and YNFKEQ. For the CDR3, the DNA is TGTGCCAGCAGCCAAGAAACAGGGGGCCCGTCAACCTACGAGCAGTACTTC. Amino acid sequence: CASSQETGGPSTYEQYF.

The genes are TRBV25-1 and TRBJ2-7; 7 bases agree with TRBD2. TRBJ2-5 matches the DNA end more closely, so the J call is doubtful. CDR3 length equals 14 residues. Germline CDR1 is MGHDK and CDR2 is SYGVNS. This chain's CDR3 is CASSGWGGQETQYF. CDR3 in DNA: TGTGCCAGCAGTGGTTGGGGGGGGCAAGAGACCCAGTACTTC.

This clone has more than one count but fewer than ten. Here the CDR3 reads CASSEAGLAGEQYF. The CDR3 nucleotides read TGTGCCAGCAGTGAAGCTGGACTAGCGGGGGAGCAGTACTTC. The chain joins TRBV6-1 to TRBJ2-7; 12 bases line up with TRBD2. Germline loops: CDR1 MNHNS, CDR2 SASEGT. The CDR3 contains 14 residues. V was pared by 0 bases and J by 7 bases, with 1 base of the junction left unmatched.

The V and J genes are TRBV9 and TRBJ2-3; D is possibly TRBD2 (6 bases). Germline values: CDR1 SGDLS, CDR2 YYNGEE. The CDR3 is made up of 15 amino acids. V was cut by 3 bases and J by 0 bases, with 11 bases left in between. CDR3 DNA: TGTGCCAGCAGCGCCCTAGCGAGTAGCACAGATACGCAGTATTTT. Protein: CASSALASSTDTQYF.